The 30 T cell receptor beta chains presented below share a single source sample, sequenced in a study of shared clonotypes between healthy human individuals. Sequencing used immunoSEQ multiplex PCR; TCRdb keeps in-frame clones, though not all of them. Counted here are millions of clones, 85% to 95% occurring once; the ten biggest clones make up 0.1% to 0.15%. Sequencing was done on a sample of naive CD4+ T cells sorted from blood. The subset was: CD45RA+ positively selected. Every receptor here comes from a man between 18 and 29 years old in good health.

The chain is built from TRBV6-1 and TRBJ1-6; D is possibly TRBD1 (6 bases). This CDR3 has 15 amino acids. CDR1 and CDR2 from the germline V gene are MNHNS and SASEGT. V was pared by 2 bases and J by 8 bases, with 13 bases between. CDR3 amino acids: CASSESSGGYSPLHF. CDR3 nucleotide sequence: TGTGCCAGCAGTGAATCCTCCGGGGGCTATTCACCCCTCCACTTT.

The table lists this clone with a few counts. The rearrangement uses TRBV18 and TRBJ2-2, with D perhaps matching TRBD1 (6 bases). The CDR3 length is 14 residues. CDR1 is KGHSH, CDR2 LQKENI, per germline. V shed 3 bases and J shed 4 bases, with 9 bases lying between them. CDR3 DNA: TGTGCCAGCTCACCTGGGACATTCACCGGGGAGCTGTTTTTT. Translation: CASSPGTFTGELFF.

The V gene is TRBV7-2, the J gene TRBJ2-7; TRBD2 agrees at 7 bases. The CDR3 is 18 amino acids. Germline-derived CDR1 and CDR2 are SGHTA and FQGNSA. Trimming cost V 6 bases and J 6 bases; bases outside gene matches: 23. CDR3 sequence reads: CASSRGGSGGRLIGEQYF. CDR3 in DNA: TGTGCCAGCAGTCGAGGAGGGAGTGGCGGGAGATTAATAGGCGAGCAGTACTTC.

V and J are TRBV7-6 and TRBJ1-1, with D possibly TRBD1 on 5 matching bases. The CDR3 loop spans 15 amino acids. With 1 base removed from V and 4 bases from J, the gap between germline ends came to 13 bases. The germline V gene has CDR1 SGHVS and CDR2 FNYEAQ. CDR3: CASSLVGEGGTEAFF. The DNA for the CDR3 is TGTGCCAGCAGCTTAGTGGGGGAAGGTGGCACTGAAGCTTTCTTT.

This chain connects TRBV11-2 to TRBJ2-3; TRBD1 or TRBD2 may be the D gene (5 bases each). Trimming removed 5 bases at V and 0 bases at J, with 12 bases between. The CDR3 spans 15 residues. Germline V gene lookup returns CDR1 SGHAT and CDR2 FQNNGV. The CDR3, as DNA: TGTGCCAGCAGCGTCGGGGCTTTGAGCACAGATACGCAGTATTTT. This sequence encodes CASSVGALSTDTQYF.

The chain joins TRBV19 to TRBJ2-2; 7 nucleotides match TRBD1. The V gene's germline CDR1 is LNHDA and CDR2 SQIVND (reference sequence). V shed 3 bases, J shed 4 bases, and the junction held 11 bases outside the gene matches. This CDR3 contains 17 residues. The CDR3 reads CASSIRNSGQSTGELFF. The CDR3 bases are TGTGCCAGTAGTATCAGGAATTCGGGACAGTCCACCGGGGAGCTGTTTTTT.

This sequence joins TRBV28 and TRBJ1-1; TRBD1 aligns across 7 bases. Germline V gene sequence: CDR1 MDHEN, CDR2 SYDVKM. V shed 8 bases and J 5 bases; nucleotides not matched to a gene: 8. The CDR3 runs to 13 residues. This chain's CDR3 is CASATRGGTEAFF. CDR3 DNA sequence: TGTGCCAGCGCGACCAGGGGGGGAACTGAAGCTTTCTTT.

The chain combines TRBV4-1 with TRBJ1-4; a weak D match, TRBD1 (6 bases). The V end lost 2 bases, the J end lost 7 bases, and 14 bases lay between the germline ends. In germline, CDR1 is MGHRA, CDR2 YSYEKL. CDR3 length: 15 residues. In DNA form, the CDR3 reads TGCGCCAGCAGCCAAACACAGGGTATAGGTGAAAAACTGTTTTTT. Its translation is CASSQTQGIGEKLFF.

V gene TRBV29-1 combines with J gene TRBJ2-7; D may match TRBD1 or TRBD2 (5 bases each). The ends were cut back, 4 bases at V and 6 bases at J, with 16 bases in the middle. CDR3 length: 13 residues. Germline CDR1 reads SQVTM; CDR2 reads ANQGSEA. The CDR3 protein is CSVGTLEVGEQYF. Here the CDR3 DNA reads TGCAGCGTTGGGACATTGGAGGTGGGCGAGCAGTACTTC.

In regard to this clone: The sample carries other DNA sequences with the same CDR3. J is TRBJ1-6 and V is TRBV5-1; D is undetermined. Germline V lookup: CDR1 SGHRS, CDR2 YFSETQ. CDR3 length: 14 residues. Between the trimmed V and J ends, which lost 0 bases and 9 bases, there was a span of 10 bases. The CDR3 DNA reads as TGCGCCAGCAGCTTGGACAGTGAAGGTTCACCCCTCCACTTT. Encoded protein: CASSLDSEGSPLHF.

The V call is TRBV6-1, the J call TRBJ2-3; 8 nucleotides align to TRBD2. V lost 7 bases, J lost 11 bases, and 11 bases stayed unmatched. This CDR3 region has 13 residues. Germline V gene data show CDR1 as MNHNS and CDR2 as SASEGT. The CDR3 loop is CASKLAGPIGQYF. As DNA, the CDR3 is TGTGCCAGCAAGTTAGCGGGACCTATCGGGCAGTATTTT.

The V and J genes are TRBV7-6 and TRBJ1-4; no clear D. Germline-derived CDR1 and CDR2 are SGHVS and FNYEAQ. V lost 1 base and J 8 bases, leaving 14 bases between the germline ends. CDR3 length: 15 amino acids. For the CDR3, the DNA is TGTGCCAGCAGCTTAGGGGGTCAGAGTGCAGAAAAACTGTTTTTT. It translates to CASSLGGQSAEKLFF. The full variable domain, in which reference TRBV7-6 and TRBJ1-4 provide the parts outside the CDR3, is GAGVSQSPRYKVTKRGQDVALRCDPISGHVSLYWYRQALGQGPEFLTYFNYEAQQDKSGLPNDRFSAERPEGSISTLTIQRTEQRDSAMYRCASSLGGQSAEKLFFGSGTQLSVL.

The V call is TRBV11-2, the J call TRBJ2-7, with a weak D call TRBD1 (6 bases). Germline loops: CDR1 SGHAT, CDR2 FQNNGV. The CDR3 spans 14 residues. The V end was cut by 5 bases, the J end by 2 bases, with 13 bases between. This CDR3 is CASSPRDKTYEQYF. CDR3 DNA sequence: TGTGCCAGCAGCCCCCGGGACAAGACCTACGAGCAGTACTTC.

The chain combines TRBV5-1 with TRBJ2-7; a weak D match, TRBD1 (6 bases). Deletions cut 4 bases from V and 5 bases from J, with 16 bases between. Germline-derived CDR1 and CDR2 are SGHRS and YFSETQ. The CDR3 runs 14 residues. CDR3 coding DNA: TGCGCCAGCAGCCCGGAACAGGGAAAGAACGAGCAGTACTTC. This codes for CASSPEQGKNEQYF.

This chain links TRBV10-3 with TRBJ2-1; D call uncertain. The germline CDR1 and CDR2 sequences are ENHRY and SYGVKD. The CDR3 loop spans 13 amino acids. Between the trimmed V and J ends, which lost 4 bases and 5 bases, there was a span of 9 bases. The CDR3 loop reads CAISAAIDNEQFF. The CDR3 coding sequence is TGTGCCATCAGTGCAGCCATCGACAATGAGCAGTTCTTC.

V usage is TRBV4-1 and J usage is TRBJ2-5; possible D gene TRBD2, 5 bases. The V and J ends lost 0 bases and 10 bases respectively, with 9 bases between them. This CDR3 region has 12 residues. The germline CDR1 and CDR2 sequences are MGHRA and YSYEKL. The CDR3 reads CASSQDKAVQYF. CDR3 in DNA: TGCGCCAGCAGCCAAGATAAAGCGGTCCAGTACTTC.

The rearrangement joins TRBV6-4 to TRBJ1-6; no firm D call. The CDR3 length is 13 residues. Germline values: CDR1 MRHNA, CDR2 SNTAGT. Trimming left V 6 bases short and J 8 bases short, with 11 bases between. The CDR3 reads CASRITSDSPLHF. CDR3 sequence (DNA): TGTGCCAGCAGGATTACCTCGGATTCACCCCTCCACTTT.

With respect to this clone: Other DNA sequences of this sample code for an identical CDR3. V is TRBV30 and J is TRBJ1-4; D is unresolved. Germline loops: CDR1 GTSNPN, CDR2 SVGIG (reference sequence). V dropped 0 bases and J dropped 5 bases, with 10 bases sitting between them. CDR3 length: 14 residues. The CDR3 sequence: CAWSVRGKNEKLFF. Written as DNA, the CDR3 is TGTGCCTGGAGTGTGAGAGGCAAAAATGAAAAACTGTTTTTT.

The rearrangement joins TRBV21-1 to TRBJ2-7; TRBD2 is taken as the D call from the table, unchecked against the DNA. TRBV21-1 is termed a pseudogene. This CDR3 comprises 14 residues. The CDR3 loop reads CASSKGGDVYEQYF. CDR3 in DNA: TGTGCCAGCAGCAAAGGGGGAGACGTCTACGAGCAGTACTTC.

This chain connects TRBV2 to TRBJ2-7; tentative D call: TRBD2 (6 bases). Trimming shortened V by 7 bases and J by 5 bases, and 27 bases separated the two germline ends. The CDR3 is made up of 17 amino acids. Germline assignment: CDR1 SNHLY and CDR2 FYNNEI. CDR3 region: CASTLKLLAGRSNEQYF. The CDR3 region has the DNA TGTGCCAGCACCCTGAAGCTGTTGGCAGGGAGGTCCAACGAGCAGTACTTC.

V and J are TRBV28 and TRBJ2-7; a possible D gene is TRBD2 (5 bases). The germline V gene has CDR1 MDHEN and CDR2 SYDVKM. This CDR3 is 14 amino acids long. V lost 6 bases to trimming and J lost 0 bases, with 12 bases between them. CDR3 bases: TGTGCCAGCAGCCTGGAGGATGTCTCCTACGAGCAGTACTTC. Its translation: CASSLEDVSYEQYF. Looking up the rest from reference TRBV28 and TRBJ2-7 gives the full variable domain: DVKVTQSSRYLVKRTGEKVFLECVQDMDHENMFWYRQDPGLGLRLIYFSYDVKMKEKGDIPEGYSVSREKKERFSLILESASTNQTSMYLCASSLEDVSYEQYFGPGTRLTVT.

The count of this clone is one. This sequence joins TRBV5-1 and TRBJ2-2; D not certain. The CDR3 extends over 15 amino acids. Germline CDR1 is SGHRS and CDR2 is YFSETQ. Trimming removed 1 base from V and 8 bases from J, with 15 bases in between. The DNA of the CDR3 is TGCGCCAGCAGCTTGTCGGGCGCTGAGGCGGGGGAGCTGTTTTTT. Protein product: CASSLSGAEAGELFF. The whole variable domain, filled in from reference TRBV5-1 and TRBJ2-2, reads KAGVTQTPRYLIKTRGQQVTLSCSPISGHRSVSWYQQTPGQGLQFLFEYFSETQRNKGNFPGRFSGRQFSNSRSEMNVSTLELGDSALYLCASSLSGAEAGELFFGEGSRLTVL.

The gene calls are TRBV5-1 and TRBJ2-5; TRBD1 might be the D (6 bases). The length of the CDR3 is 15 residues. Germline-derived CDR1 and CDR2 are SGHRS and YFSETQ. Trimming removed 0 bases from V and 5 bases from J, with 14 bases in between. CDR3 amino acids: CASSLAPYRVETQYF. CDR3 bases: TGCGCCAGCAGCTTGGCTCCCTACAGGGTTGAGACCCAGTACTTC. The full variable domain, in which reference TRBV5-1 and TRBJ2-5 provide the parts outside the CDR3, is KAGVTQTPRYLIKTRGQQVTLSCSPISGHRSVSWYQQTPGQGLQFLFEYFSETQRNKGNFPGRFSGRQFSNSRSEMNVSTLELGDSALYLCASSLAPYRVETQYFGPGTRLLVL.

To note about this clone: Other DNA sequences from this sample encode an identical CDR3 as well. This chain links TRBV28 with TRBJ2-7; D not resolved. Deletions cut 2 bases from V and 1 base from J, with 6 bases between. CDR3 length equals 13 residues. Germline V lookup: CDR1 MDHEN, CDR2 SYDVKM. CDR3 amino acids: CASSLTASYEQYF. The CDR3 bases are TGTGCCAGCAGTTTAACAGCATCCTACGAGCAGTACTTC.

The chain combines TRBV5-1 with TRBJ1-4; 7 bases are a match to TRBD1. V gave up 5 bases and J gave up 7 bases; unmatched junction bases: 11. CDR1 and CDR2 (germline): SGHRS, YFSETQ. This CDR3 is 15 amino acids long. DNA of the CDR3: TGCGCCAGCAGTTGGGGGACAGTAGATCCTGAAAAACTGTTTTTT. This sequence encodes CASSWGTVDPEKLFF.

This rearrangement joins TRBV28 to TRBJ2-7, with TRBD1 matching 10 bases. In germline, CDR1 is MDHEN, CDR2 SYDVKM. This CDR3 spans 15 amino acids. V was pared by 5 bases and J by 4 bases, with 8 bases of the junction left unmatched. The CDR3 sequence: CASSSGQGVRYEQYF. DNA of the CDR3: TGTGCCAGCAGTAGCGGACAGGGGGTAAGGTACGAGCAGTACTTC.

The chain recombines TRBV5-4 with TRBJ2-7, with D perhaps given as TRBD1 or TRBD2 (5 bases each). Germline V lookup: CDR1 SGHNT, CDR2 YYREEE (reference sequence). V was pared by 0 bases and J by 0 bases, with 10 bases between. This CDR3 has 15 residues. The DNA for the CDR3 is TGTGCCAGCAGCTTGGGAGGGACCGTCTCCTACGAGCAGTACTTC. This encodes CASSLGGTVSYEQYF.

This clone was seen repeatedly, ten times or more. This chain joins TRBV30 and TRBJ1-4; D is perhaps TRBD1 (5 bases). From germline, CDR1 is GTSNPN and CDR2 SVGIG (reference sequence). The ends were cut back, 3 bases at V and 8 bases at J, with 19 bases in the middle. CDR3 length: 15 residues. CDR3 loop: CAWSPGGGSGEKLFF. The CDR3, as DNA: TGTGCCTGGAGCCCCGGGGGAGGGTCGGGGGAAAAACTGTTTTTT.

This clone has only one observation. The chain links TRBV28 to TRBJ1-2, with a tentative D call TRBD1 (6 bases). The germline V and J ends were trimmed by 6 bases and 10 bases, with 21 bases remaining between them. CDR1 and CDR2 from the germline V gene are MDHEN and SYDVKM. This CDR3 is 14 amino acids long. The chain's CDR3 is CASRPGTLGVDYTF. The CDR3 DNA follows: TGTGCCAGCAGACCCGGGACATTGGGTGTTGACTACACCTTC.

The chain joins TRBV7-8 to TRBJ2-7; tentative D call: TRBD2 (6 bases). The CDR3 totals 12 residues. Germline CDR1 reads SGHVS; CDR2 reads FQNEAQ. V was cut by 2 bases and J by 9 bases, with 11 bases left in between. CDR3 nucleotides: TGTGCCAGCAGCTTACGACTAGTTGGGCAGTACTTC. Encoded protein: CASSLRLVGQYF.